The next 7 T cell receptor beta chains were all read from a single sample in a study of cytomegalovirus exposure and HLA in healthy donors. PCR primers comprised 60 Vbeta and 13 Jbeta primers. Profiled with immunoSEQ multiplex PCR; TCRdb holds only in-frame clones, not every one. The repertoire holds more than 95,000 clones, roughly 78% seen once, with under 2% in the top ten. Input material: PBMCs. The receptors come from a woman aged 40 to 50 in good health and CMV-seronegative.

V is TRBV28 and J is TRBJ1-5; 10 bases fit TRBD1. CDR1 is MDHEN and CDR2 is SYDVKM in the germline V gene. This CDR3 region has 14 residues. V dropped 5 bases and J dropped 7; count of bases not matched to a gene: 5. CDR3 coding DNA: TGTGCCAGCAGTCTCGGGACAGGGGACCAGCCCCAGCATTTT. Its translation is CASSLGTGDQPQHF.

To note about this clone: A junction end diverges from the germline sequence, so it may reflect a read error. The chain is built from TRBV7-7 and TRBJ2-2; 9 bases agree with TRBD1. Germline values: CDR1 SSHAT, CDR2 FNYEAQ (reference sequence). This CDR3 comprises 18 residues. CDR3 region: CASSPGTGRAFNTGELFF. CDR3 nucleotides: TGTGCTAGCAGCCCGGGGACAGGGCGGGCATTTAACACCGGGGAGCTGTTTTTT.

The genes are TRBV2 and TRBJ2-7; TRBD1 aligns across 10 bases. Germline V gives CDR1 SNHLY, CDR2 FYNNEI. With V trimmed by 8 bases and J by 4 bases, 11 bases remained unmatched. The CDR3 covers 15 residues. The CDR3 region is CASLGAGTGDYEQYF. In DNA, the CDR3 is TGTGCCAGCCTGGGGGCCGGGACAGGGGATTACGAGCAGTACTTC. The full variable domain, rest sourced from reference TRBV2 and TRBJ2-7, is EPEVTQTPSHQVTQMGQEVILRCVPISNHLYFYWYRQILGQKVEFLVSFYNNEISEKSEIFDDQFSVERPDGSNFTLKIRSTKLEDSAMYFCASLGAGTGDYEQYFGPGTRLTVT.

CDR3 DNA sequence: TGTGCCAGCAGTTACTCGAATAGCGGAAGCACAGATACGCAGTATTTT. Translation: CASSYSNSGSTDTQYF. The genes are TRBV6-6 and TRBJ2-3, with a tentative D call TRBD2 (6 bases). V was trimmed by 0 bases and J by 0 bases, leaving 10 bases between them. The V gene's germline CDR1 is MNHNY and CDR2 SVGAGI (reference sequence). The CDR3 contains 16 residues.

The chain recombines TRBV5-1 with TRBJ2-5; the D gene is possibly TRBD2 (6 bases). The ends were cut back, 6 bases at V and 4 bases at J, with 10 bases in the middle. Germline V CDR1 and CDR2: SGHRS, YFSETQ. The length of the CDR3 is 12 residues. This chain's CDR3 is CASTVGGETQYF. CDR3 DNA sequence: TGCGCCAGCACCGTGGGGGGAGAGACCCAGTACTTC.

In this sample, this clone turned up a few times. The J gene is TRBJ1-1, the V gene TRBV28; TRBD1 aligns across 7 bases. Germline CDR1 and CDR2: MDHEN and SYDVKM. J gave up 4 bases and V 5 bases, and 7 bases lay outside the gene matches. The CDR3 consists of 14 residues. The CDR3 loop is CASSPRQGATEAFF. CDR3 coding DNA: TGTGCCAGCAGTCCCCGACAGGGTGCCACTGAAGCTTTCTTT.

This clone was counted a single time. The chain links TRBV28 to TRBJ1-1; TRBD1 is a possible D gene (5 bases). Germline CDR1 reads MDHEN; CDR2 reads SYDVKM. V was pared by 9 bases and J by 6 bases, with 23 bases between. CDR3 length: 15 residues. The CDR3 bases are TGTGCCAGTGGGAGGGGACTCCTAACCGGGGCTGAAGCTTTCTTT. Amino acid sequence: CASGRGLLTGAEAFF. The full variable domain, with the rest looked up from reference TRBV28 and TRBJ1-1, is DVKVTQSSRYLVKRTGEKVFLECVQDMDHENMFWYRQDPGLGLRLIYFSYDVKMKEKGDIPEGYSVSREKKERFSLILESASTNQTSMYLCASGRGLLTGAEAFFGQGTRLTVV.